These T cell receptor beta chains were read from a single sample in a study of blood T cell repertoires in COVID-19. The data were produced by immunoSEQ multiplex PCR, yet TCRdb's version contains in-frame clones alone and is incomplete. The sample records 85,000 to 130,000 clones, roughly 92% being singletons. The sequencing sample was made of peripheral blood. The receptors here all came from a man aged 65-85 years with acute or convalescent COVID-19. The CDR3 runs from the conserved cysteine through the conserved F or W. The order of the fields is V gene, clone size, J gene, D gene, CDR3 protein, CDR3 DNA. A D gene is named only where the DNA matches it firmly. Clone size is given for some rows only: seen once, a few or many times, or a class if the clone is expanded.

v_gene: TRBV27; abundance: once; j_gene: TRBJ1-2; d_gene: TRBD1; CDR3aa: CASSPLSGTGYGYTF; CDR3nt: TGTGCCAGCAGTCCACTTTCCGGGACAGGGTATGGCTACACCTTC
v_gene: TRBV5-6; abundance: once; j_gene: TRBJ2-1; d_gene: NA; CDR3aa: CASSLGPGEFF; CDR3nt: TGTGCCAGCAGCTTGGGGCCGGGGGAGTTCTTC
v_gene: TRBV14; abundance: NA; j_gene: TRBJ2-1; d_gene: NA; CDR3aa: CASSQDLINNEQFF; CDR3nt: TGTGCCAGCAGCCAAGATCTTATTAACAATGAGCAGTTCTTC
v_gene: TRBV10-3; abundance: NA; j_gene: TRBJ1-5; d_gene: NA; CDR3aa: CAISPDKDQPQHF; CDR3nt: TGTGCCATCAGCCCAGACAAAGATCAGCCCCAGCATTTT
v_gene: TRBV5-1; abundance: NA; j_gene: TRBJ1-1; d_gene: TRBD1; CDR3aa: CASSPTWTGGTEAFF; CDR3nt: TGCGCCAGCAGCCCCACTTGGACAGGGGGCACTGAAGCTTTCTTT
v_gene: TRBV5-6; abundance: NA; j_gene: TRBJ2-7; d_gene: NA; CDR3aa: CASSLGQGSIHEQYF; CDR3nt: TGTGCCAGCAGCTTGGGTCAGGGTTCTATCCACGAGCAGTACTTC
v_gene: TRBV6-5; abundance: NA; j_gene: TRBJ2-3; d_gene: NA; CDR3aa: CASIPRGLPDTRYF; CDR3nt: TGTGCCAGCATCCCCCGGGGTCTGCCAGATACGCGGTATTTT
v_gene: TRBV4-1; abundance: NA; j_gene: TRBJ1-4; d_gene: TRBD1; CDR3aa: CASSQRQGAIEKLFF; CDR3nt: TGCGCCAGCAGCCAGAGACAGGGGGCGATTGAAAAACTGTTTTTT
v_gene: TRBV19; abundance: NA; j_gene: TRBJ1-1; d_gene: TRBD1; CDR3aa: CASSDRGRTEAFF; CDR3nt: TGTGCCAGTAGTGACAGGGGGCGCACTGAAGCTTTCTTT
v_gene: TRBV19; abundance: NA; j_gene: TRBJ2-1; d_gene: NA; CDR3aa: CASSRGLKVTNNEQFF; CDR3nt: TGTGCCAGTAGTAGGGGACTCAAGGTCACCAACAATGAGCAGTTCTTC
v_gene: TRBV18; abundance: NA; j_gene: TRBJ1-4; d_gene: NA; CDR3aa: CASSPDLTATNEKLFF; CDR3nt: TGTGCCAGCTCACCCGACTTGACTGCAACTAATGAAAAACTGTTTTTT
v_gene: TRBV21-1; abundance: NA; j_gene: TRBJ2-5; d_gene: NA; CDR3aa: CASSKMRVETQYF; CDR3nt: TGTGCCAGCAGCAAAATGAGGGTTGAGACCCAGTACTTC
v_gene: TRBV6-7; abundance: NA; j_gene: TRBJ2-5; d_gene: NA; CDR3aa: CASNTGKVLGRETQYF; CDR3nt: TGTGCCAGCAACACGGGGAAGGTCCTTGGAAGGGAGACCCAGTACTTC
v_gene: TRBV4-1; abundance: NA; j_gene: TRBJ2-3; d_gene: TRBD2; CDR3aa: CASSPLAGYEDTQYF; CDR3nt: TGCGCCAGCAGCCCGCTAGCGGGGTACGAAGATACGCAGTATTTT
v_gene: TRBV5-4; abundance: NA; j_gene: TRBJ2-1; d_gene: TRBD1; CDR3aa: CASTPRTGNDEQFF; CDR3nt: TGTGCCAGCACCCCCCGGACAGGGAACGATGAGCAGTTCTTC
v_gene: TRBV3-1/TRBV3-2; abundance: NA; j_gene: TRBJ2-5; d_gene: TRBD1; CDR3aa: CASSDTGGEETQYF; CDR3nt: TGTGCCAGCAGCGACACAGGGGGAGAAGAGACCCAGTACTTC
v_gene: TRBV18; abundance: NA; j_gene: TRBJ1-3; d_gene: NA; CDR3aa: CASSLGRMYTGNTIYF; CDR3nt: TGTGCCAGCTCATTGGGGAGGATGTATACTGGAAACACCATATATTTT
v_gene: TRBV5-1; abundance: NA; j_gene: TRBJ2-7; d_gene: NA; CDR3aa: CASSPTGSHEQYF; CDR3nt: TGCGCCAGCAGCCCCACAGGGTCCCACGAGCAGTACTTC
v_gene: TRBV9; abundance: NA; j_gene: TRBJ2-3; d_gene: TRBD2; CDR3aa: CASSVERGGSTDTQYF; CDR3nt: TGTGCCAGCAGCGTAGAGCGGGGGGGGAGCACAGATACGCAGTATTTT
v_gene: TRBV19; abundance: NA; j_gene: TRBJ1-5; d_gene: TRBD1; CDR3aa: CASSGTGNQPQHF; CDR3nt: TGTGCCAGTAGTGGGACAGGTAATCAGCCCCAGCATTTT
v_gene: TRBV5-1; abundance: NA; j_gene: TRBJ1-1; d_gene: NA; CDR3aa: CASSLEGRGNTEAFF; CDR3nt: TGCGCCAGCAGCTTAGAAGGGCGGGGGAACACTGAAGCTTTCTTT
v_gene: TRBV11-3; abundance: NA; j_gene: TRBJ2-1; d_gene: TRBD1; CDR3aa: CASSDPGTGGNEQFF; CDR3nt: TGTGCCAGCAGCGACCCCGGGACAGGGGGGAATGAGCAGTTCTTC
v_gene: TRBV7-2; abundance: NA; j_gene: TRBJ1-5; d_gene: NA; CDR3aa: CASSVGDTTNQPQHF; CDR3nt: TGTGCCAGCAGCGTAGGGGACACCACCAATCAGCCCCAGCATTTT
v_gene: TRBV12-3/TRBV12-4; abundance: NA; j_gene: TRBJ1-2; d_gene: NA; CDR3aa: CASSLSGQYGYTF; CDR3nt: TGTGCCAGCAGTTTAAGTGGACAGTATGGCTACACCTTC
v_gene: TRBV29-1; abundance: NA; j_gene: TRBJ1-4; d_gene: NA; CDR3aa: CSVAGLLNEKLFF; CDR3nt: TGCAGCGTTGCGGGACTGCTTAATGAAAAACTGTTTTTT
v_gene: TRBV6-5; abundance: NA; j_gene: TRBJ2-1; d_gene: NA; CDR3aa: CASSYIRGGGYNEQFF; CDR3nt: TGTGCCAGCAGTTATATCAGGGGAGGGGGTTACAATGAGCAGTTCTTC
v_gene: TRBV11-2; abundance: NA; j_gene: TRBJ1-1; d_gene: TRBD1; CDR3aa: CASSLVGQGSEAFF; CDR3nt: TGTGCCAGCAGCTTAGTGGGACAGGGGAGTGAAGCTTTCTTT
v_gene: TRBV10-3; abundance: NA; j_gene: TRBJ2-3; d_gene: TRBD2; CDR3aa: CAIRPGLAGGPSTDTQYF; CDR3nt: TGTGCCATCAGACCCGGACTAGCGGGAGGGCCGAGCACAGATACGCAGTATTTT
v_gene: TRBV18; abundance: NA; j_gene: TRBJ2-7; d_gene: TRBD1; CDR3aa: CASSPFRDRGKYEQYF; CDR3nt: TGTGCCAGCTCACCATTTCGGGACAGGGGGAAGTACGAGCAGTACTTC
v_gene: TRBV25-1; abundance: NA; j_gene: TRBJ1-2; d_gene: NA; CDR3aa: CASSELGRVEGYTF; CDR3nt: TGTGCCAGCAGTGAATTGGGCAGGGTGGAAGGCTACACCTTC
v_gene: TRBV18; abundance: once; j_gene: TRBJ1-1; d_gene: NA; CDR3aa: CASSPTGDTEAFF; CDR3nt: TGTGCCAGCTCACCAACGGGGGACACTGAAGCTTTCTTT
v_gene: TRBV25-1; abundance: NA; j_gene: TRBJ2-7; d_gene: TRBD1; CDR3aa: CASSEPARGLSYEQYF; CDR3nt: TGTGCCAGCAGTGAGCCGGCAAGGGGGCTCTCCTACGAGCAGTACTTC
v_gene: TRBV7-9; abundance: NA; j_gene: TRBJ1-2; d_gene: NA; CDR3aa: CASSFMLGVYGYTF; CDR3nt: TGTGCCAGCAGCTTTATGTTAGGGGTCTATGGCTACACCTTC
v_gene: TRBV30; abundance: NA; j_gene: TRBJ1-1; d_gene: TRBD1; CDR3aa: CAWASGTGLFEAFF; CDR3nt: TGTGCCTGGGCGTCCGGGACAGGGCTTTTTGAAGCTTTCTTT
v_gene: TRBV7-2; abundance: NA; j_gene: TRBJ2-3; d_gene: NA; CDR3aa: CASSLTGLFTDTQYF; CDR3nt: TGTGCCAGCAGCTTAACGGGACTGTTCACAGATACGCAGTATTTT
v_gene: TRBV5-1; abundance: once; j_gene: TRBJ2-1; d_gene: TRBD2; CDR3aa: CASSPSSGGYNEQFF; CDR3nt: TGCGCCAGCAGCCCGTCTAGCGGGGGATACAATGAGCAGTTCTTC
v_gene: TRBV18; abundance: NA; j_gene: TRBJ2-5; d_gene: NA; CDR3aa: CASSPRLGSRETQYF; CDR3nt: TGTGCCAGCTCACCACGACTGGGTAGTCGGGAGACCCAGTACTTC
v_gene: TRBV19; abundance: NA; j_gene: TRBJ2-7; d_gene: TRBD2; CDR3aa: CASSMGGYEQYF; CDR3nt: TGTGCCAGTAGTATGGGAGGGTACGAGCAGTACTTC
v_gene: TRBV19; abundance: NA; j_gene: TRBJ1-5; d_gene: TRBD1; CDR3aa: CASNLQGNQPQHF; CDR3nt: TGTGCCAGTAACCTACAGGGGAATCAGCCCCAGCATTTT
v_gene: TRBV9; abundance: NA; j_gene: TRBJ2-7; d_gene: NA; CDR3aa: CASSVEAGRGYEQYF; CDR3nt: TGTGCCAGCAGCGTAGAGGCGGGTCGGGGCTACGAGCAGTACTTC
v_gene: TRBV10-1; abundance: NA; j_gene: TRBJ2-1; d_gene: NA; CDR3aa: CASSESPTVSSYNEQFF; CDR3nt: TGCGCCAGCAGTGAGTCGCCAACAGTTAGCTCCTACAATGAGCAGTTCTTC
v_gene: TRBV2; abundance: NA; j_gene: TRBJ1-1; d_gene: NA; CDR3aa: CASSELYPTEAFF; CDR3nt: TGTGCCAGCAGTGAACTTTATCCCACTGAAGCTTTCTTT
v_gene: TRBV12-3/TRBV12-4; abundance: NA; j_gene: TRBJ1-1; d_gene: NA; CDR3aa: CASSFGRRGAFF; CDR3nt: TGTGCCAGCAGTTTCGGGCGGAGGGGAGCTTTCTTT